Following are 23 T cell receptor beta chains from one sample sequenced in a study of blood T cell repertoires in COVID-19. Produced via immunoSEQ multiplex PCR; TCRdb's table is partial and in-frame only. The table shows 35,000 to 45,000 clones, with 88% occurring only once. Sequencing was done on a sample of peripheral blood. These receptor sequences come from a human donor in a cohort sampled during active COVID-19.

The V gene is TRBV10-3, the J gene TRBJ1-4, with 9 bases aligning to TRBD1. Germline CDR1 is ENHRY and CDR2 is SYGVKD. The CDR3 has 16 amino acids. The junction had 11 bases not matched to a gene; V was cut back by 5 bases and J by 7 bases. CDR3 sequence: CAISKGQGISGEKLFF. The CDR3 DNA is TGTGCCATCAGTAAAGGACAGGGGATAAGTGGTGAAAAACTGTTTTTT.

The V gene is TRBV4-1, the J gene TRBJ2-7; TRBD1 agrees at 9 bases. V was pared by 3 bases and J by 2 bases, with 5 bases of the junction left unmatched. This CDR3 is 15 amino acids long. The germline V gene encodes CDR1 MGHRA and CDR2 YSYEKL. The CDR3 region has the DNA TGCGCCAGCAGCCAGTGGACAGGGGACCCCTACGAGCAGTACTTC. This gives the protein CASSQWTGDPYEQYF.

This clone was observed a few times. This chain uses TRBV18 with TRBJ1-5; the D gene is possibly TRBD1 (5 bases). CDR3 length: 15 residues. Trimming removed 3 bases from V and 0 bases from J, with 9 bases in between. Germline-derived CDR1 and CDR2 are KGHSH and LQKENI. As DNA, the CDR3 is TGTGCCAGCTCACCCCGACAGATTAGCAATCAGCCCCAGCATTTT. Translating gives CASSPRQISNQPQHF.

The J gene is TRBJ2-3, the V gene TRBV7-2; 12 nucleotides agree with TRBD2. This CDR3 is built from 16 residues. Germline V gives CDR1 SGHTA, CDR2 FQGNSA. V was pared by 3 bases and J by 4 bases, with 5 bases of the junction left unmatched. CDR3 sequence: CASSFGASGGADTQYF. The DNA for the CDR3 is TGTGCCAGCAGCTTTGGGGCTAGCGGGGGGGCAGATACGCAGTATTTT.

The J gene is TRBJ2-3, the V gene TRBV3-1 (or the pseudogene TRBV3-2); 9 nucleotides agree with TRBD2. Germline V gene data show CDR1 as LGHDT and CDR2 as YNNKEL (reference sequence). The junction had 14 bases not matched to a gene; V was cut back by 3 bases and J by 4 bases. This CDR3 has 18 amino acids. CDR3 bases: TGTGCCAGCAGCCAGACGCCGGGACTAGCAGGGGGGGCAGATACGCAGTATTTT. It specifies CASSQTPGLAGGADTQYF.

The rearrangement joins TRBV9 to TRBJ1-5; TRBD1 agrees at 12 bases. Trimming took 4 bases from V and 1 from J; bases not matched to a gene: 6. Looked up from germline, CDR1 is SGDLS and CDR2 is YYNGEE. CDR3 length equals 17 residues. Here the CDR3 reads CASSSGQGAGSNQPQHF. The CDR3 DNA reads as TGTGCCAGCAGCTCGGGACAGGGGGCAGGCAGCAATCAGCCCCAGCATTTT.

V usage is TRBV9 and J usage is TRBJ2-3, with D perhaps TRBD1 (6 bases). The germline V gene encodes CDR1 SGDLS and CDR2 YYNGEE. Trimming stripped 4 bases from V and 2 bases from J, with 17 bases between. This CDR3 has 16 amino acids. The CDR3 is CASSILQGAHTDTQYF. Here the CDR3 DNA reads TGTGCCAGCAGCATCTTACAGGGAGCACACACAGATACGCAGTATTTT.

The count of this clone is one. V and J are TRBV5-1 and TRBJ2-1; TRBD2 matches at 13 bases. After removal of 4 bases from V and 3 bases from J, the junction contained 10 bases not matched to a gene. Germline values: CDR1 SGHRS, CDR2 YFSETQ. There are 18 residues in the CDR3. The CDR3 DNA is TGCGCCAGCAGCCCGCGGACCGGACTAGCGGGGGACTACAATGAGCAGTTCTTC. Translating gives CASSPRTGLAGDYNEQFF. Looking up the rest from reference TRBV5-1 and TRBJ2-1 gives the full variable domain: KAGVTQTPRYLIKTRGQQVTLSCSPISGHRSVSWYQQTPGQGLQFLFEYFSETQRNKGNFPGRFSGRQFSNSRSEMNVSTLELGDSALYLCASSPRTGLAGDYNEQFFGPGTRLTVL.

This clone occurred once. This chain links TRBV5-4 with TRBJ1-2; possibly TRBD1 for D (5 bases). Germline CDR1 is SGHNT and CDR2 is YYREEE (reference sequence). V lost 4 bases and J 7 bases, leaving 11 bases between the germline ends. The CDR3 is 12 amino acids. The CDR3 bases are TGTGCCAGCAGCCCCGGGGGGTTTGGCTACACCTTC. Translated, it gives CASSPGGFGYTF.

The chain uses TRBV24-1 and TRBJ2-3; TRBD2 might be the D (6 bases). CDR3 length: 16 amino acids. The V and J ends lost 3 bases and 1 base respectively, with 13 bases between them. Germline V gene lookup returns CDR1 KGHDR and CDR2 SFDVKD. CDR3 bases: TGTGCCACCAGTGATGGAGGGGCCTGGGGCACAGATACGCAGTATTTT. Translating gives CATSDGGAWGTDTQYF.

DNA of the CDR3: TGTGCCAGCAGCTTGGGGGGTGGAAACACCATATATTTT. Translation: CASSLGGGNTIYF. The chain combines TRBV7-3 with TRBJ1-3; TRBD1 is a possible D gene (5 bases). The CDR3 contains 13 residues. Germline CDR1 reads SGHTA; CDR2 reads FQGTGA. V lost 3 bases to trimming and J lost 3 bases, with 6 bases between them. Using reference TRBV7-3 and TRBJ1-3 for the parts outside the CDR3, the full variable domain is GAGVSQTPSNKVTEKGKYVELRCDPISGHTALYWYRQSLGQGPEFLIYFQGTGAADDSGLPNDRFFAVRPEGSVSTLKIQRTERGDSAVYLCASSLGGGNTIYFGEGSWLTVV.

This clone was detected only once. CDR3 bases: TGCGCCAGCAGCTACCAACAGGGGGCAGGGTATGGCTACACCTTC. This translates into CASSYQQGAGYGYTF. V gene TRBV5-1 combines with J gene TRBJ1-2; 9 bases fit TRBD1. CDR1 and CDR2 (germline): SGHRS, YFSETQ. The CDR3 has 15 amino acids. V lost 3 bases, J lost 5 bases, and 8 bases stayed unmatched.

The chain employs TRBV5-6 and TRBJ2-7; tentatively, D is TRBD1 (6 bases). The CDR3 contains 12 residues. Germline V gene lookup returns CDR1 SGHDT and CDR2 YYEEEE. V was clipped by 4 bases and J by 3 bases, with 8 bases between them. This CDR3 reads CASSRTVYEQYF. The CDR3 bases are TGTGCCAGCAGCAGGACAGTCTACGAGCAGTACTTC.

The chain employs TRBV7-6 and TRBJ2-5; weak D call: TRBD1 (6 bases). CDR1 and CDR2 from the germline V gene are SGHVS and FNYEAQ. The CDR3 is made up of 15 amino acids. Trimming stripped 1 base from V and 2 bases from J, with 11 bases between. CDR3 DNA sequence: TGTGCCAGCAGCTTAGAGGCGGACAGACAAGAGACCCAGTACTTC. It yields the protein CASSLEADRQETQYF.

This chain joins TRBV3-1 (or the pseudogene TRBV3-2) and TRBJ1-3; no clear D gene. CDR1 is LGHDT and CDR2 is YNNKEL in the germline V gene (reference sequence). This CDR3 is built from 10 residues. V was trimmed by 6 bases and J by 8 bases, leaving 5 bases between them. In DNA, the CDR3 is TGTGCCAGCAGTCGTGACACCATATATTTT. This encodes CASSRDTIYF.

The V gene is TRBV5-5, the J gene TRBJ1-1; possible D gene TRBD1, 6 bases. Germline loops: CDR1 SGHKS, CDR2 YYEKEE (reference sequence). V shed 0 bases and J shed 7 bases, with 13 bases lying between them. There are 14 residues in the CDR3. CDR3 coding DNA: TGTGCCAGCAGCTTGGATGGGACACCACTTGAAGCTTTCTTT. This gives the protein CASSLDGTPLEAFF.

This chain links TRBV19 with TRBJ1-1; 8 bases are shared with TRBD1. Germline trimming cut 3 bases from V and 6 bases from J; bases unmatched to any gene: 6. Germline CDR1 and CDR2: LNHDA and SQIVND (reference sequence). The CDR3 is made up of 14 amino acids. The DNA of the CDR3 is TGTGCCAGTAGTATCGGACAGGGTGCTCCTGAAGCTTTCTTT. As protein: CASSIGQGAPEAFF.

A single count supports this clone. The genes are TRBV6-2 or TRBV6-3 and TRBJ2-1, with D possibly TRBD2 on 5 matching bases. The CDR3 runs 13 residues. In germline, CDR1 is MNHEY, CDR2 SVGEGT. Deletions cut 5 bases from V and 5 bases from J, with 10 bases between. The CDR3, as DNA: TGTGCCAGCAGTCCCACTAGTAACAATGAGCAGTTCTTC. It is translated as CASSPTSNNEQFF.

The genes are TRBV12-2 and TRBJ2-7; the listed D gene, TRBD1, was not tested against the DNA. TRBV12-2 is a listed pseudogene. The CDR3 totals 14 residues. The CDR3 is CASRSTDSSYEQYF. The CDR3 bases are TGTGCAAGTCGATCCACAGACAGCTCCTACGAGCAGTACTTC.

The chain couples TRBV11-2 to TRBJ2-1; 10 positions agree with TRBD2. In germline, CDR1 is SGHAT, CDR2 FQNNGV. Trimming removed 5 bases from V and 7 bases from J; junction bases left unmatched: 11. This CDR3 region has 16 residues. The CDR3 sequence is CASSLNQRGGRNEQFF. DNA for the CDR3: TGTGCCAGCAGCCTAAACCAGCGGGGGGGGAGAAATGAGCAGTTCTTC.

The gene calls are TRBV15 and TRBJ1-5; D may be TRBD1 (6 bases). The germline V gene encodes CDR1 LNHNV and CDR2 YYDKDF (reference sequence). V lost 0 bases to trimming and J lost 11 bases, with 8 bases between them. This CDR3 region has 12 residues. As DNA, the CDR3 is TGTGCCACCAGCAGAGATCAGGGGACCCAGCATTTT. Its translation is CATSRDQGTQHF. Filled out from reference TRBV15 and TRBJ1-5, the complete variable domain reads DAMVIQNPRYQVTQFGKPVTLSCSQTLNHNVMYWYQQKSSQAPKLLFHYYDKDFNNEADTPDNFQSRRPNTSFCFLDIRSPGLGDTAMYLCATSRDQGTQHFGDGTRLSIL.

The chain combines TRBV19 with TRBJ2-1, with 7 bases that match TRBD2. CDR3 length equals 13 residues. V shed 5 bases and J 14 bases; nucleotides not matched to a gene: 12. Per germline, CDR1 LNHDA and CDR2 SQIVND (reference sequence). The CDR3 nucleotides are TGTGCCAGTAGTCCGAAGCGGGGAACGGGAAAGTTCTTC. It codes for CASSPKRGTGKFF. The full variable domain, its missing parts supplied by reference TRBV19 and TRBJ2-1, is DGGITQSPKYLFRKEGQNVTLSCEQNLNHDAMYWYRQDPGQGLRLIYYSQIVNDFQKGDIAEGYSVSREKKESFPLTVTSAQKNPTAFYLCASSPKRGTGKFFGPGTRLTVL.

The chain carries TRBV6-5 and TRBJ2-3; D is perhaps TRBD2 (7 bases). CDR3 length: 12 amino acids. V shed 7 bases and J shed 3 bases, with 8 bases lying between them. In germline, CDR1 is MNHEY, CDR2 SVGAGI. CDR3 sequence: CASKGGTDTQYF. The DNA of the CDR3 is TGTGCCAGCAAGGGGGGGACAGATACGCAGTATTTT.